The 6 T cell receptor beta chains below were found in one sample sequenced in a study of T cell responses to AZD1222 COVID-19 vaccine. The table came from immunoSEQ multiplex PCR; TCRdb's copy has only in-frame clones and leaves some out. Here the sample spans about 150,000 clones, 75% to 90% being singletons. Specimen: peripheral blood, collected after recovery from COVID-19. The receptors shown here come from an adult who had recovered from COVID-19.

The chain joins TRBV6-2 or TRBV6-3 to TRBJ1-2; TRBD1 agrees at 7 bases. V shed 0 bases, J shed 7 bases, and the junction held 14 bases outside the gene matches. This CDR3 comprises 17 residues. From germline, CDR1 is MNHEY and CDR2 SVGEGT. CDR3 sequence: CASSYSQGDFYPSGYTF. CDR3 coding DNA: TGTGCCAGCAGTTACTCGCAGGGGGACTTCTATCCCTCTGGCTACACCTTC.

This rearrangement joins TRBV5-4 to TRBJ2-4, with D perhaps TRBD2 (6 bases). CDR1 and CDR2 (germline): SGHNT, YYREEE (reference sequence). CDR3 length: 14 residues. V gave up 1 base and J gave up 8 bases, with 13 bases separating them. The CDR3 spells CASSLRTEGDIQYF. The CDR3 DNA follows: TGTGCCAGCAGCTTGCGGACGGAGGGTGACATTCAGTACTTC.

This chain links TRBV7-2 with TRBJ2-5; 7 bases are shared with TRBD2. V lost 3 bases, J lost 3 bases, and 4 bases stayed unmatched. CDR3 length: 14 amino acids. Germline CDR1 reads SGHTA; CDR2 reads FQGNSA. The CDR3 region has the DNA TGTGCCAGCAGCTTTGGGACTACTAAAGAGACCCAGTACTTC. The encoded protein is CASSFGTTKETQYF. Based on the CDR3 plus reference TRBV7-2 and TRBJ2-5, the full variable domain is GAGVSQSPSNKVTEKGKDVELRCDPISGHTALYWYRQSLGQGLEFLIYFQGNSAPDKSGLPSDRFSAERTGGSVSTLTIQRTQQEDSAVYLCASSFGTTKETQYFGPGTRLLVL.

The DNA of the CDR3 is TGTGCCAGCAGTTTGACAGGGGTGAGAGGCTACACCTTC. Residues: CASSLTGVRGYTF. The gene calls are TRBV7-9 and TRBJ1-2, with 8 positions matching TRBD1. CDR1 and CDR2 from the germline V gene are SEHNR and FQNEAQ (reference sequence). The CDR3 contains 13 residues. Trimming took 6 bases from V and 8 from J; bases not matched to a gene: 8.

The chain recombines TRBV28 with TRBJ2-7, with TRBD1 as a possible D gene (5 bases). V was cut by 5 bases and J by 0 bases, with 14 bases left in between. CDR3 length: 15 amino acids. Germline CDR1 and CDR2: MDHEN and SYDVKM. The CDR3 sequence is CASSVGRALSYEQYF. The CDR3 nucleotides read TGTGCCAGCAGTGTCGGCAGGGCCCTCTCCTACGAGCAGTACTTC.

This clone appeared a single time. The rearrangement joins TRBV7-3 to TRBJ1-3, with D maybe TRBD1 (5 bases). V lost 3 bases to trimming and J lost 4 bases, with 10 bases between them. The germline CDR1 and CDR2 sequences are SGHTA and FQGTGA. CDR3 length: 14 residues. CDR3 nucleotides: TGTGCCAGCAGCTTTTCAGGGAGCGGAAACACCATATATTTT. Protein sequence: CASSFSGSGNTIYF.